This passage covers 27 T cell receptor beta chains from one sample sequenced in a study of post-analysis software for immune sequencing data. For these TCRs, the target antigens are not known. General study findings and limits: There were five or six TRBV segments more frequent in patients than controls, and TRBV5-6, TRBV5-1 and TRBV20-1 were among them.

Prepared libraries of TCR beta cDNA carried unique molecular identifiers. TCRdb called the PCR reads again in MiXCR, with one record for every CDR3 protein. The sample consists of around 710,000 distinct CDR3 sequences, 35% to 55% of them appearing once. The source material was blood. The receptor source for this set is a girl under 18 with multiple sclerosis.

The rearrangement uses TRBV29-1 and TRBJ2-1; 8 nucleotides agree with TRBD1. V was pared by 4 bases and J by 10 bases, with 6 bases of the junction left unmatched. The CDR3 is 12 residues long. From germline, CDR1 is SQVTM and CDR2 ANQGSEA. The CDR3: CSVVAGGLEQFF. The CDR3 DNA follows: TGCAGCGTTGTGGCAGGGGGCCTGGAGCAGTTCTTC.

The V call is TRBV20-1, the J call TRBJ1-4; D possibly corresponds to TRBD1 (6 bases). The CDR3 contains 14 residues. CDR1 is DFQATT, CDR2 SNEGSKA, per germline (reference sequence). Trimming shortened V by 6 bases and J by 3 bases, and 14 bases separated the two germline ends. The chain's CDR3 is CSAPPDSANEKLFF. The DNA of the CDR3 is TGCAGTGCGCCTCCGGACAGCGCTAATGAAAAACTGTTTTTT.

The J gene is TRBJ1-6, the V gene TRBV9, with 7 bases matching TRBD1. V dropped 3 bases and J dropped 5; count of bases not matched to a gene: 11. The CDR3 loop spans 17 amino acids. Germline-derived CDR1 and CDR2 are SGDLS and YYNGEE. Here the CDR3 reads CASSDSPGTVDNSPLHF. CDR3 sequence (DNA): TGTGCCAGCAGCGACTCCCCCGGGACAGTGGATAATTCACCCCTCCACTTT.

Here the CDR3 reads CASSPLAAGGHQYF. The CDR3, as DNA: TGTGCCAGCAGTCCCCTTGCGGCAGGGGGCCATCAGTACTTC. The chain links TRBV28 to TRBJ2-5, with TRBD1 matching over 8 bases. This CDR3 comprises 14 residues. V lost 5 bases, J lost 11 bases, and 13 bases stayed unmatched. Germline loops: CDR1 MDHEN, CDR2 SYDVKM.

The gene calls are TRBV20-1 and TRBJ2-5, with 8 bases aligning to TRBD2. The J call may be in error: the DNA end matches TRBJ2-7 better. The CDR3 extends over 20 amino acids. The germline gives CDR1 DFQATT, CDR2 SNEGSKA (reference sequence). The CDR3 region has the DNA TGCAGTGCTAGTAAGGGCGGCGGGAGGACTTTTGCGAAGGGACTCTACGAGCAGTACTTC. It codes for CSASKGGGRTFAKGLYEQYF.

This clonotype was detected a few times. A junction boundary mismatches the germline segment, possibly from a read error. V gene TRBV7-2 combines with J gene TRBJ2-5; D call uncertain. Looked up from germline, CDR1 is SGHTA and CDR2 is FQGNSA. The CDR3 runs 14 residues. The CDR3 loop reads CDSSPLGSHNEQYF. CDR3 in DNA: TGTGACAGCAGTCCGTTAGGTTCGCACAATGAGCAGTACTTC.

This chain links TRBV27 with TRBJ2-4, with 8 bases lining up with TRBD1. The J call may be wrong; the DNA end is better matched by TRBJ2-7. Germline CDR1 reads MNHEY; CDR2 reads SMNVEV (reference sequence). The CDR3 length is 15 residues. CDR3 in amino acids: CASKMQGALTYEQYF. In DNA form, the CDR3 reads TGTGCCAGCAAAATGCAGGGGGCGCTGACCTACGAGCAGTACTTC.

This clonotype was counted a few times. The J gene is TRBJ1-2, the V gene TRBV20-1, with 7 positions matching TRBD1. V lost 6 bases to trimming and J lost 8 bases; unmatched junction nucleotides: 12. Germline loops: CDR1 DFQATT, CDR2 SNEGSKA (reference sequence). The CDR3 is 13 amino acids. The CDR3 loop is CSARTGIVRGYTF. CDR3 nucleotide sequence: TGCAGTGCCAGGACAGGAATAGTTCGCGGCTACACCTTC.

The gene calls are TRBV20-1 and TRBJ2-7; 7 nucleotides align to TRBD1. This CDR3 region has 12 residues. V trimming: 8 bases; J trimming: 5 bases; junction bases outside the gene matches: 9. CDR1 and CDR2 (germline): DFQATT, SNEGSKA (reference sequence). CDR3 amino acids: CSSWDSANEQYF. CDR3 nucleotides: TGCAGTTCGTGGGACAGCGCAAACGAGCAGTACTTC.

The V gene is TRBV20-1, the J gene TRBJ2-7; 8 bases agree with TRBD1. Germline V lookup: CDR1 DFQATT, CDR2 SNEGSKA (reference sequence). J lost 2 bases, V lost 6 bases, and 6 bases had no gene match. The CDR3 contains 13 residues. CDR3 bases: TGCAGTGCCATTTGGACAGGGACCTACGAGCAGTACTTC. Translated, it gives CSAIWTGTYEQYF.

The chain employs TRBV3-1 and TRBJ1-1; D is undetermined. From germline, CDR1 is LGHDT and CDR2 YNNKEL (reference sequence). V dropped 4 bases and J dropped 10 bases, with 13 bases sitting between them. This CDR3 region has 12 residues. CDR3 DNA sequence: TGTGCCAGCAGCCTTATGTCCACGAGAGCTTTCTTT. Protein: CASSLMSTRAFF. Combining the CDR3 with reference TRBV3-1 and TRBJ1-1 gives the whole variable domain DTAVSQTPKYLVTQMGNDKSIKCEQNLGHDTMYWYKQDSKKFLKIMFSYNNKELIINETVPNRFSPKSPDKAHLNLHINSLELGDSAVYFCASSLMSTRAFFGQGTRLTVV.

The rearrangement joins TRBV29-1 to TRBJ2-7, with D possibly called TRBD1 or TRBD2 (5 bases each). Looked up from germline, CDR1 is SQVTM and CDR2 is ANQGSEA. Trimming pared 1 base from V and 5 bases from J, leaving 12 bases between. The CDR3 length is 13 residues. CDR3 loop: CSVEVSWGNEQYF. CDR3 DNA sequence: TGCAGCGTTGAAGTGTCGTGGGGGAACGAGCAGTACTTC.

A few counts support this clonotype. The chain uses TRBV2 and TRBJ1-2; D ambiguous. Trimming left V 6 bases short and J 4 bases short, with 12 bases between. This CDR3 has 13 residues. Germline values: CDR1 SNHLY, CDR2 FYNNEI. CDR3 loop: CASRERALYGYTF. CDR3 nucleotides: TGTGCCAGCAGGGAGAGGGCCCTCTATGGCTACACCTTC.

This clonotype was counted many times. The CDR3 sequence is CASSLGAYVKSDTQYF. The CDR3 DNA is TGTGCCAGCAGCTTAGGCGCCTATGTGAAGTCAGATACGCAGTATTTT. V gene TRBV11-2 combines with J gene TRBJ2-3; D not certain. The CDR3 has 16 residues. Germline loops: CDR1 SGHAT, CDR2 FQNNGV. V lost 1 base to trimming and J lost 4 bases, with 15 bases between them. Looking up the rest from reference TRBV11-2 and TRBJ2-3 gives the full variable domain: EAGVAQSPRYKIIEKRQSVAFWCNPISGHATLYWYQQILGQGPKLLIQFQNNGVVDDSQLPKDRFSAERLKGVDSTLKIQPAKLEDSAVYLCASSLGAYVKSDTQYFGPGTRLTVL.

The chain carries TRBV20-1 and TRBJ2-1, with TRBD2 matching 11 bases. After removal of 3 bases from V and 6 bases from J, the junction contained 10 bases not matched to a gene. This CDR3 has 16 amino acids. Germline V CDR1 and CDR2: DFQATT, SNEGSKA (reference sequence). The CDR3, as DNA: TGCAGTGCTAGCGGTCTACTAGCGGGAGTCCCCAATGAGCAGTTCTTC. Translating it yields CSASGLLAGVPNEQFF.

This clonotype was detected only a few times. This chain connects TRBV5-5 to TRBJ2-5, with 8 bases lining up with TRBD2. V trimming: 2 bases; J trimming: 3 bases; junction bases outside the gene matches: 12. The V gene's germline CDR1 is SGHKS and CDR2 YYEKEE (reference sequence). The CDR3 totals 17 residues. CDR3 sequence: CASSLTFRRAGEETQYF. The CDR3, as DNA: TGTGCCAGCAGCTTAACGTTTCGAAGAGCGGGAGAAGAGACCCAGTACTTC.

V and J are TRBV10-3 and TRBJ2-7, with 7 bases identical to TRBD1. J lost 2 bases, V lost 0 bases, and 4 bases had no gene match. This CDR3 has 15 residues. Germline V gene data show CDR1 as ENHRY and CDR2 as SYGVKD. The CDR3 here is CAISESRDSAYEQYF. The CDR3 DNA follows: TGTGCCATCAGTGAGTCGAGGGACAGTGCCTACGAGCAGTACTTC.

This chain uses TRBV6-2 or TRBV6-3 with TRBJ2-4, with D perhaps TRBD1 (5 bases). V lost 0 bases and J 9 bases, leaving 18 bases between the germline ends. CDR1 and CDR2 (germline): MNHEY, SVGEGT. This CDR3 is built from 16 residues. The CDR3 protein is CASSYSTVGIAGIQYF. The DNA for the CDR3 is TGTGCCAGCAGTTACTCGACAGTGGGAATCGCCGGCATTCAGTACTTC.

V is TRBV15 and J is TRBJ1-1; no reliable D call. Germline CDR1 reads LNHNV; CDR2 reads YYDKDF (reference sequence). This CDR3 contains 13 residues. Trimming cost V 1 base and J 10 bases, with 13 bases left between them. CDR3 DNA sequence: TGTGCCACCAGCAGAGCGAGCGGGGTGGGAGCTTTCTTT. This gives the protein CATSRASGVGAFF.

The chain links TRBV20-1 to TRBJ2-7, with D perhaps matching TRBD2 (5 bases). Germline V gives CDR1 DFQATT, CDR2 SNEGSKA (reference sequence). The length of the CDR3 is 10 residues. Trimming took 5 bases from V and 5 from J, leaving 7 bases between them. The CDR3 loop reads CSASRDEQYF. The CDR3 region has the DNA TGCAGTGCTTCGAGGGACGAGCAGTACTTC.

This clonotype has just a few counts. The V gene is TRBV5-1, the J gene TRBJ2-1; TRBD2 matches at 13 bases. Trimming at V came to 2 bases and at J to 4 bases, leaving 12 bases not matched to a gene. Per the germline V gene, CDR1 is SGHRS and CDR2 is YFSETQ. The CDR3 has 19 residues. The CDR3 coding sequence is TGCGCCAGCAGCTTCCCTGAGGGGACTAGCGGGACAACTTACAATGAGCAGTTCTTC. Translated: CASSFPEGTSGTTYNEQFF.

This clonotype has only a few counts. This chain links TRBV20-1 with TRBJ2-1, with 7 bases lining up with TRBD1. The CDR3 length is 14 residues. Germline V gene data show CDR1 as DFQATT and CDR2 as SNEGSKA (reference sequence). The J segment lost 4 bases and the V segment lost 2 bases, leaving 5 bases of the junction unmatched. The CDR3 loop is CSARPGQAYNEQFF. CDR3 DNA: TGCAGTGCTAGACCTGGACAGGCTTACAATGAGCAGTTCTTC.

This clonotype came up a few times. The DNA for the CDR3 is TGCGCCAGCAGCCTATCGGGACAGCACACAGATACGCAGTATTTT. Its translation: CASSLSGQHTDTQYF. V and J are TRBV4-3 and TRBJ2-3; 7 bases map to TRBD1. The ends lost 4 bases at V and 2 bases at J; junction bases unmatched: 6. Germline V CDR1 and CDR2: LGHNA, YSLEER. The CDR3 contains 15 residues.

This chain connects TRBV5-1 to TRBJ2-5; TRBD1 matches at 9 bases. The CDR3 has 15 residues. The V gene end was trimmed by 4 bases and the J gene end by 5 bases; junction bases not matched to a gene: 9. The germline V gene encodes CDR1 SGHRS and CDR2 YFSETQ. The CDR3 protein is CASSILTGGDETQYF. The CDR3 region has the DNA TGCGCCAGCAGCATCCTTACAGGGGGCGATGAGACCCAGTACTTC.

In this sample, this clonotype turned up a few times. The rearrangement joins TRBV7-9 to TRBJ2-7; 10 bases agree with TRBD2. V dropped 4 bases and J dropped 4; count of bases not matched to a gene: 10. Per germline, CDR1 SEHNR and CDR2 FQNEAQ (reference sequence). The CDR3 covers 16 residues. As DNA, the CDR3 is TGTGCCAGCAGCTCCCTGGCGGCTAGCGGGAGTTACGAGCAGTACTTC. It encodes CASSSLAASGSYEQYF. The whole variable domain, filled in from reference TRBV7-9 and TRBJ2-7, reads DTGVSQNPRHKITKRGQNVTFRCDPISEHNRLYWYRQTLGQGPEFLTYFQNEAQLEKSRLLSDRFSAERPKGSFSTLEIQRTEQGDSAMYLCASSSLAASGSYEQYFGPGTRLTVT.

This clonotype was detected only a few times. The chain uses TRBV19 and TRBJ1-5; 8 nucleotides line up with TRBD1. The CDR3 contains 17 residues. Germline CDR1 is LNHDA and CDR2 is SQIVND (reference sequence). V lost 6 bases to trimming and J lost 6 bases; unmatched junction nucleotides: 16. The CDR3 nucleotides read TGTGCCAGTAGCCTAGGGGGGGGACAGGTCGGGCGTCAGCCCCAGCATTTT. It yields the protein CASSLGGGQVGRQPQHF.

This clonotype came up a few times. The chain joins TRBV20-1 to TRBJ2-4, with 8 nucleotides matching TRBD2. In germline, CDR1 is DFQATT, CDR2 SNEGSKA (reference sequence). The CDR3 is 14 amino acids. J gave up 13 bases and V 3 bases, and 14 bases lay outside the gene matches. In DNA, the CDR3 is TGCAGTGCTAGTTTAGGGCTAGCGGGTGAGGAGCAGTACTTC. Protein sequence: CSASLGLAGEEQYF.